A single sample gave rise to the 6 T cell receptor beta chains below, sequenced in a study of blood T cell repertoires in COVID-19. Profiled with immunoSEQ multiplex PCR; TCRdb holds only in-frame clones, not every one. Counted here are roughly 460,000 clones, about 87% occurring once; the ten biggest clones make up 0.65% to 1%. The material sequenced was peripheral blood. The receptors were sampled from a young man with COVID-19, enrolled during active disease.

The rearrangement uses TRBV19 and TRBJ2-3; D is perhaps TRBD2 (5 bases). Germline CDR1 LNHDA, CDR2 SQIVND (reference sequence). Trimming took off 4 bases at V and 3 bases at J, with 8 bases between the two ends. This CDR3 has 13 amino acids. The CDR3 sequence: CASSTVATDTQYF. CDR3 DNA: TGTGCCAGTAGTACCGTAGCGACAGATACGCAGTATTTT.

CDR3 in DNA: TGTGCCAGAAGCTGGGACAGGCTAGCGGGAGCTGTAGACTACGAGCAGTACTTC. Protein: CARSWDRLAGAVDYEQYF. The V gene is TRBV5-3, the J gene TRBJ2-7; TRBD2 matches at 10 bases. TRBV5-3 is flagged as an ORF with uncertain function. After removal of 3 bases from V and 3 bases from J, the junction contained 15 bases not matched to a gene. The CDR3 length is 18 residues.

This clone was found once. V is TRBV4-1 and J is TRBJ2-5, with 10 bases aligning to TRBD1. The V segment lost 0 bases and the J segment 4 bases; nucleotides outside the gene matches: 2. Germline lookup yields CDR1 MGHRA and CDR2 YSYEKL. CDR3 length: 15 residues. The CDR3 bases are TGCGCCAGCAGCCAAGATCGGACAGGGGGAGAGACCCAGTACTTC. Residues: CASSQDRTGGETQYF.

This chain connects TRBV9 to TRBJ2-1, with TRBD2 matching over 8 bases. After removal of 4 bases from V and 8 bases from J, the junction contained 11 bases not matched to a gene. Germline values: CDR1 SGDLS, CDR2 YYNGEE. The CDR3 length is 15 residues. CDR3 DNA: TGTGCCAGCAGCCCATCCGGGACTAGGGTCGATGAGCAGTTCTTC. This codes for CASSPSGTRVDEQFF.

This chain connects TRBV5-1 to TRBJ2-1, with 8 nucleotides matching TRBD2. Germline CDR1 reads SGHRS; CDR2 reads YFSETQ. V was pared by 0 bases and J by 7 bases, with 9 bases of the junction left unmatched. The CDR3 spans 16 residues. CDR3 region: CASSLEPSGSYNEQFF. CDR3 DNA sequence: TGCGCCAGCAGCTTGGAGCCTAGCGGGTCATATAATGAGCAGTTCTTC.

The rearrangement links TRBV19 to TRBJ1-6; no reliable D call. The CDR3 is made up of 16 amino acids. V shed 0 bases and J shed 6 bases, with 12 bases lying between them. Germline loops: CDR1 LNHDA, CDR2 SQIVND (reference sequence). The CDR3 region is CASSIEVWHVNSPLHF. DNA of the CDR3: TGTGCCAGTAGTATAGAAGTGTGGCACGTTAATTCACCCCTCCACTTT.